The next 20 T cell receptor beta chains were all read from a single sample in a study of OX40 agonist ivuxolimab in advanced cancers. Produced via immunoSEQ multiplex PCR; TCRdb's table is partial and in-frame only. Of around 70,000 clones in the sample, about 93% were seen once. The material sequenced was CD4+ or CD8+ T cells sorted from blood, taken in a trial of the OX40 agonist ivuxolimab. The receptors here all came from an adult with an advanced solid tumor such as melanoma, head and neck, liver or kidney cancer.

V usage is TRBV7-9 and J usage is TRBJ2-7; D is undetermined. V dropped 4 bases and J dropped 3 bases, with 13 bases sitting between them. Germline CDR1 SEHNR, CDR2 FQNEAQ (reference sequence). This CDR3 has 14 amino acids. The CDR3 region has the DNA TGTGCCAGCAGCTCTCCAACTAACCTCTACGAGCAGTACTTC. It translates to CASSSPTNLYEQYF.

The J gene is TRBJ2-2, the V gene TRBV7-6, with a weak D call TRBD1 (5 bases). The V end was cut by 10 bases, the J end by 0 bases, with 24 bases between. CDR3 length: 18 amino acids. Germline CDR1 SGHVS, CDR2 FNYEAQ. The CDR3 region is CAIPQSPPDISNTGELFF. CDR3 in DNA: TGTGCCATCCCGCAATCACCCCCGGACATATCGAACACCGGGGAGCTGTTTTTT.

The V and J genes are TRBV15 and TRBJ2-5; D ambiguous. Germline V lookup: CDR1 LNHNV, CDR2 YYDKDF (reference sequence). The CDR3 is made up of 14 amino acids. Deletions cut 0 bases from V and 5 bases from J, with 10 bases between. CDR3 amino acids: CATSRDVQWETQYF. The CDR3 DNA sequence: TGTGCCACCAGCAGAGACGTACAGTGGGAGACCCAGTACTTC.

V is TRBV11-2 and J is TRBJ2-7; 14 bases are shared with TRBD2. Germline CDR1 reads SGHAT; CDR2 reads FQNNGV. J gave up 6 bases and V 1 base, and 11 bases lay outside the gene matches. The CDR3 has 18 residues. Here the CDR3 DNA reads TGTGCCAGCAGCTTAGCCCTCCTGAAGGGACTAGCGGGAGTCGAGCAGTACTTC. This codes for CASSLALLKGLAGVEQYF.

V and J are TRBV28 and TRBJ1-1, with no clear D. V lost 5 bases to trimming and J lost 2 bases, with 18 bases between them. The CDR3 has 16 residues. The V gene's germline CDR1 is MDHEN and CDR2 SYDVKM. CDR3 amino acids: CASSIPDRAANTEAFF. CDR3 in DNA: TGTGCCAGCAGTATACCGGACCGAGCGGCAAACACTGAAGCTTTCTTT.

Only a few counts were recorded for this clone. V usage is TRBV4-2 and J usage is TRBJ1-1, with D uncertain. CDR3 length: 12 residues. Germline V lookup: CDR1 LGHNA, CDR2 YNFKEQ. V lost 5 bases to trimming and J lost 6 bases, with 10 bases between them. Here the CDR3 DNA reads TGTGCCAGCAGCGAGTCCGGCGCTGAAGCTTTCTTT. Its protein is CASSESGAEAFF.

CDR3 sequence reads: CASSLGQHSNQPQHF. The CDR3 coding sequence is TGTGCCAGCAGCCTCGGGCAGCATAGCAATCAGCCCCAGCATTTT. This sequence joins TRBV7-9 and TRBJ1-5; D call uncertain. CDR1 and CDR2 (germline): SEHNR, FQNEAQ (reference sequence). CDR3 length: 15 residues. The germline V and J ends were trimmed by 5 bases and 0 bases, with 11 bases remaining between them.

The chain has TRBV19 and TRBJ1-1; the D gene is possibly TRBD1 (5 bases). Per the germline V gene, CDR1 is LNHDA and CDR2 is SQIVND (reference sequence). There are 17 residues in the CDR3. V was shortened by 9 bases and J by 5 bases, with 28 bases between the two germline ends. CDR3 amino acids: CASDGYFQGTSGTEAFF. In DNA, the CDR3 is TGTGCCAGCGATGGGTATTTCCAGGGAACGTCGGGTACTGAAGCTTTCTTT.

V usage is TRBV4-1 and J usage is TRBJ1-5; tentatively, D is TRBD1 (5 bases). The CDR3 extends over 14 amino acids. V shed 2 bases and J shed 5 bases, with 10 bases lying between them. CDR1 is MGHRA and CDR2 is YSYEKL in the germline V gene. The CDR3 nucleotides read TGCGCCAGCAGCCAAATCAGGGCCCATCAGCCCCAGCATTTT. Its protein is CASSQIRAHQPQHF.

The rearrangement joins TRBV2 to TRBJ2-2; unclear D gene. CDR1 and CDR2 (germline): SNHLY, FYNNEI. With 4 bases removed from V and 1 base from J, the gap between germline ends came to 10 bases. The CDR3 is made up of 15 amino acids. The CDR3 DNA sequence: TGTGCCAGCAGTGGAGACATGGTGAACACCGGGGAGCTGTTTTTT. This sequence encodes CASSGDMVNTGELFF.

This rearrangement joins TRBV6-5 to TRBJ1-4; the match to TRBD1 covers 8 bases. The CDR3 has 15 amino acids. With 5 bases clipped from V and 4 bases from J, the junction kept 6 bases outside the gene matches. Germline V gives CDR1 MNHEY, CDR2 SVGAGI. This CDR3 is CASSPGTGHNEKLFF. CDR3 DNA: TGTGCCAGCAGTCCCGGGACAGGTCATAATGAAAAACTGTTTTTT.

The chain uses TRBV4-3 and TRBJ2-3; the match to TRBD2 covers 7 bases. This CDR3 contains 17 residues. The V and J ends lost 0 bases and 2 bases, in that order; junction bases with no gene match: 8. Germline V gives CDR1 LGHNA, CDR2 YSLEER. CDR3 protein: CASSQDLSGRPTDTQYF. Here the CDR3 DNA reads TGCGCCAGCAGCCAAGATCTCTCCGGGAGGCCCACAGATACGCAGTATTTT.

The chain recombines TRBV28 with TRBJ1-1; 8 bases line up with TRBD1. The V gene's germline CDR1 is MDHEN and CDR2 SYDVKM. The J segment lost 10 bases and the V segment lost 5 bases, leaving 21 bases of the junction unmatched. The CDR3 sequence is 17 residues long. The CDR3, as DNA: TGTGCCAGCAGTCCCCCCCCTTTGAGGACAGGGCCCGTAGGAGCTTTCTTT. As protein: CASSPPPLRTGPVGAFF.

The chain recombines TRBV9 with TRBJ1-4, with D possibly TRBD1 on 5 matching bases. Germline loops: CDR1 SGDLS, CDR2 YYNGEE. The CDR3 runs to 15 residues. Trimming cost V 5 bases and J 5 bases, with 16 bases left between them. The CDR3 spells CASSFLGRKNEKLFF. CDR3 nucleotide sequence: TGTGCCAGCAGTTTTCTGGGACGGAAAAATGAAAAACTGTTTTTT.

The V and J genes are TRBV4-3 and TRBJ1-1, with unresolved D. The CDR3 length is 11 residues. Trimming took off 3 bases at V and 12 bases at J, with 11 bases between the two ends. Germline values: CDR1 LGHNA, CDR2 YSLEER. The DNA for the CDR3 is TGCGCCAGCAGCCACCGAAGGCAAACTTTCTTT. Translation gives CASSHRRQTFF.

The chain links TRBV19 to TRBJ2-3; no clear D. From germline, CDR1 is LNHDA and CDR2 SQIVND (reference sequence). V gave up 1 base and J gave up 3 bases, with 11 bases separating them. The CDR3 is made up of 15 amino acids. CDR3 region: CASSIVPVQTDTQYF. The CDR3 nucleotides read TGTGCCAGTAGTATAGTGCCCGTTCAGACAGATACGCAGTATTTT.

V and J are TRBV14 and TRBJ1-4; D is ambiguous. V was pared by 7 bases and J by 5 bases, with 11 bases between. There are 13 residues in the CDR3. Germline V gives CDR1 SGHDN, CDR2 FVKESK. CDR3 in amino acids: CASTGEANEKLFF. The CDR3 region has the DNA TGTGCCAGCACCGGGGAAGCGAATGAAAAACTGTTTTTT.

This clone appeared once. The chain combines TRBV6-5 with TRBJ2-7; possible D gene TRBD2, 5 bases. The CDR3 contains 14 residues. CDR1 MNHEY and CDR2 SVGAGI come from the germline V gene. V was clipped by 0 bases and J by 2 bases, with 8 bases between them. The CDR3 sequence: CASSYSGSAYEQYF. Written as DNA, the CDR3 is TGTGCCAGCAGTTACTCGGGGAGCGCCTACGAGCAGTACTTC.

The CDR3 protein is CASSPRQGEAFF. The CDR3 DNA follows: TGTGCCAGCAGCCCACGACAGGGGGAAGCTTTCTTT. The chain carries TRBV9 and TRBJ1-1; 8 nucleotides agree with TRBD1. The CDR3 spans 12 residues. The germline V gene encodes CDR1 SGDLS and CDR2 YYNGEE. V was clipped by 4 bases and J by 8 bases; unmatched bases: 4.

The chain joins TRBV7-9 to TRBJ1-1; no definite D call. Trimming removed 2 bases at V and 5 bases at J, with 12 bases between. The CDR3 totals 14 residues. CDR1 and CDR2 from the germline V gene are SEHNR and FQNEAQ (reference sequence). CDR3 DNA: TGTGCCAGCAGCTTATTTACCAGTTCGACTGAAGCTTTCTTT. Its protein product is CASSLFTSSTEAFF.